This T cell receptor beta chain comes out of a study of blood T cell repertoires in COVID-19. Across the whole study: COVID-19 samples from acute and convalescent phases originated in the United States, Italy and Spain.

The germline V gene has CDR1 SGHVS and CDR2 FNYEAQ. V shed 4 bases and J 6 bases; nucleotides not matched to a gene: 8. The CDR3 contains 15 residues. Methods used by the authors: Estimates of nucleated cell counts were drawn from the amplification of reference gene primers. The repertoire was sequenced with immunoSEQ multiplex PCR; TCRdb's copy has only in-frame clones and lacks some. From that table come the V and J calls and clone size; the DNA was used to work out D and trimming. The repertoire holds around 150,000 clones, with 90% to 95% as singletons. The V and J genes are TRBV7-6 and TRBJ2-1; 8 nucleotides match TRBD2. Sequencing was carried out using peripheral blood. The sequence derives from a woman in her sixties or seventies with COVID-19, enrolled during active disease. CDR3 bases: TGTGCCAGCAGCTCCAGCCCAGCGGGGGTCAATGAGCAGTTCTTC. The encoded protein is CASSSSPAGVNEQFF.